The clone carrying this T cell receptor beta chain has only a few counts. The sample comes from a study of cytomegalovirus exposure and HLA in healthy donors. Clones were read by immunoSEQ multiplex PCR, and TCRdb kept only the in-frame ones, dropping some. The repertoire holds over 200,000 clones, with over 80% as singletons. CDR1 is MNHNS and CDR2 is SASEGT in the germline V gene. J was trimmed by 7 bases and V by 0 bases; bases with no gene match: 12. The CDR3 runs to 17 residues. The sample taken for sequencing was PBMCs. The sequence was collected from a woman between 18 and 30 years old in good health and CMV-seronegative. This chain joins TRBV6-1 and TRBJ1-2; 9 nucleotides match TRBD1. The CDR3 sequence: CASSEAHPPGQGFGYTF. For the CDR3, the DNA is TGTGCCAGCAGTGAAGCCCATCCCCCCGGACAGGGGTTTGGCTACACCTTC.